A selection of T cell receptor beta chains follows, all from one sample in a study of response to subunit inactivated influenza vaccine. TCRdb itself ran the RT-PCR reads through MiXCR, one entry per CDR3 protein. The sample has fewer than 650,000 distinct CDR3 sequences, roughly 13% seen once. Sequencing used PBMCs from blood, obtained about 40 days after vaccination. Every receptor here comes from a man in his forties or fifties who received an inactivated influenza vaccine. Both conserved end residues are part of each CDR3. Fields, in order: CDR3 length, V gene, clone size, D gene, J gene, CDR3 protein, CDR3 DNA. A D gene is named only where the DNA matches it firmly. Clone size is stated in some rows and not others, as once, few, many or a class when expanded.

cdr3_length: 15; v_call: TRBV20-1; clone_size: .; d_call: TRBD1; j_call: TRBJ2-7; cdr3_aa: CSASETGGSSYEQYF; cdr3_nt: TGCAGTGCTAGCGAGACAGGGGGGAGCTCCTACGAGCAGTACTTC
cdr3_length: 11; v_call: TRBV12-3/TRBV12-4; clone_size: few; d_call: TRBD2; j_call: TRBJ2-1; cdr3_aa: CASSREVQQFF; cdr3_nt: TGTGCCAGCAGTCGGGAGGTACAGCAGTTCTTC
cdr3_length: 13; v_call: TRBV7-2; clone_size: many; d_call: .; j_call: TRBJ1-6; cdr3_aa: CASSLGPRSPLHF; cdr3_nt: TGTGCCAGCAGCTTGGGACCTCGATCACCCCTCCACTTT
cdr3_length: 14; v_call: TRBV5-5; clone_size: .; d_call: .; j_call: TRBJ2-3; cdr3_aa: CASGPGLAPDTQYF; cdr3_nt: TGTGCCAGCGGCCCTGGACTCGCGCCAGATACGCAGTATTTT
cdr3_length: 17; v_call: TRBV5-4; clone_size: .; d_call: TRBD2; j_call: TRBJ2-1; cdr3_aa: CASSLGGSPRNYNEQFF; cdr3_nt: TGTGCCAGCAGCTTGGGCGGGAGTCCGAGAAATTACAATGAGCAGTTCTTC
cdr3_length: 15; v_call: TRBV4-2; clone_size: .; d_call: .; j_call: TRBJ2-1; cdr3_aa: CASSLAERSYNEQFF; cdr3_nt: TGTGCCAGCAGCCTAGCGGAGCGCTCCTACAATGAGCAGTTCTTC
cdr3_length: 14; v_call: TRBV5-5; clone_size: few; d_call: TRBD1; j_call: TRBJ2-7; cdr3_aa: CASSSMGQQYEQYF; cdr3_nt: TGTGCCAGCAGCTCCATGGGACAGCAATACGAGCAGTACTTC
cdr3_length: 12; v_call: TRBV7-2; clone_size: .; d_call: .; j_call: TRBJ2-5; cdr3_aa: CASTLNWETQYF; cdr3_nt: TGTGCCAGCACCCTCAACTGGGAGACCCAGTACTTC
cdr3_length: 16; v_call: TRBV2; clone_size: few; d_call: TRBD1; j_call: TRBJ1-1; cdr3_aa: CASSETLQGLNTEAFF; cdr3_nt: TGTGCCAGCAGTGAGACTTTACAGGGGTTGAACACTGAAGCTTTCTTT
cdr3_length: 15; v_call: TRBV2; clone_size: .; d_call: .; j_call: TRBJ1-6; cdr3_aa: CASRTGTSHNSPLHF; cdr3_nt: TGTGCCAGCAGAACCGGGACATCTCATAATTCACCCCTCCACTTT
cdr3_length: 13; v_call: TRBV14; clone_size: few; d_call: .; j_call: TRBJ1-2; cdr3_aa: CARGKWAGKGYTF; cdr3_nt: TGTGCCAGAGGAAAGTGGGCAGGGAAAGGCTACACCTTC
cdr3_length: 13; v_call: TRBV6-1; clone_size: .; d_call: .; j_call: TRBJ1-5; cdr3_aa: CASSDSPNQPQHF; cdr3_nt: TGTGCCAGCAGTGACAGTCCCAATCAGCCCCAGCATTTT
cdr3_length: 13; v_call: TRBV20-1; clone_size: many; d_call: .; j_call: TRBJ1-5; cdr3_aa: CSASQGWNQPQHF; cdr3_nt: TGCAGTGCTAGTCAGGGGTGGAATCAGCCCCAGCATTTT
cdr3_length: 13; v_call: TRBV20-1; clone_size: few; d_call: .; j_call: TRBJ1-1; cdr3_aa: CSASRQINTEAFF; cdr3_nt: TGCAGTGCTAGTCGACAGATAAACACTGAAGCTTTCTTT
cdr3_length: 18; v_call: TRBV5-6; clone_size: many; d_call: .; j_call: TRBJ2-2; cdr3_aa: CASSLGMHFQQGTGELFF; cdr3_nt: TGTGCCAGCAGCTTGGGGATGCATTTCCAGCAGGGGACCGGGGAGCTGTTTTTT
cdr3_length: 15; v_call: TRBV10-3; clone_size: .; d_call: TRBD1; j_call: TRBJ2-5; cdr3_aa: CAISPRRDSWETQYF; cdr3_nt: TGTGCCATCAGCCCTCGTCGGGACAGCTGGGAGACCCAGTACTTC
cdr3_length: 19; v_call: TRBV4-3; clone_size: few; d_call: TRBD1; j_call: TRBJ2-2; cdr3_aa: CASSQDNWGGQGDTGELFF; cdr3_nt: TGCGCCAGCAGCCAAGATAATTGGGGGGGACAGGGGGACACCGGGGAGCTGTTTTTT
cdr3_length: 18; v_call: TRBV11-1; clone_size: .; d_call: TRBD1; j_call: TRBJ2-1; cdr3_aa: CASSFPPLRTGFYNEQFF; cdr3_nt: TGTGCCAGCAGCTTTCCTCCCCTAAGGACAGGGTTCTACAATGAGCAGTTCTTC
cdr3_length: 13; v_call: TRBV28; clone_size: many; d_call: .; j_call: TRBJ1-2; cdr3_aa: CASSYGVGYGYTF; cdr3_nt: TGTGCCAGCAGTTATGGGGTGGGATATGGCTACACCTTC